There are a few counts of the clone carrying this TCR beta chain. Its matching antigen is unknown. There are 14 residues in the CDR3. Germline CDR1 SNHLY, CDR2 FYNNEI. Trimming cost V 7 bases and J 1 base, with 13 bases left between them. This sample is part of a study of cytomegalovirus exposure and HLA in healthy donors. Whole-study findings and limits: Later analysis identified around 15,000 TCR beta sequences associated with HLA alleles, using a false discovery rate threshold of 0.05.

Vbeta (60) and Jbeta (13) primers were used in the PCR. Here immunoSEQ multiplex PCR was the method, and the copy in TCRdb shows in-frame clones only, minus some. Of 200,000 to 250,000 clones in the sample, 75% were seen once. This TCR came from a woman between 25 and 40 years old in good health and CMV-seronegative. Sequencing was performed on PBMCs. The rearrangement links TRBV2 to TRBJ1-1, with D unresolved. DNA for the CDR3: TGTGCCAGCAAATACCCCGGGTCGAACACTGAAGCTTTCTTT. It is translated as CASKYPGSNTEAFF.